The 18 T cell receptor beta chains below come from one sample, sequenced in a study of T cells after yellow fever vaccination. MiXCR, applied by TCRdb to the 5' RACE reads, yields one record per CDR3 protein. This sample has about 260,000 distinct CDR3 sequences, with roughly 5% found just once. Source: CD4+ T cells sorted from PBMCs, taken on the day of the yellow fever booster vaccination. These receptors all come from a man younger than 30 who received the YFV17D yellow fever vaccine.

Comments on this clonotype: A much larger clone lies a single base off, so this may be a read error. V usage is TRBV5-1 and J usage is TRBJ2-5; D is unresolved. The length of the CDR3 is 11 residues. The germline CDR1 and CDR2 sequences are SGHRS and YFSETQ. Trimming took 0 bases from V and 6 from J, leaving 3 bases between them. The CDR3 is CASSLVKTQYF. In DNA form, the CDR3 reads TGCGCCAGCAGCTTGGTAAAGACCCAGTACTTC.

V usage is TRBV5-4 and J usage is TRBJ2-2; unclear D gene. The V gene's germline CDR1 is SGHNT and CDR2 YYREEE (reference sequence). This CDR3 region has 14 residues. The V end was cut by 4 bases, the J end by 6 bases, with 13 bases between. Here the CDR3 DNA reads TGTGCCAGCAGCCTAGGTGTAGGATCCGGGGAGCTGTTTTTT. Protein: CASSLGVGSGELFF.

This clonotype was detected a few times. CDR3 amino acids: CASSRLTYEQFF. The CDR3 nucleotides read TGTGCCAGCAGCAGACTAACCTATGAGCAGTTCTTC. The J gene is TRBJ2-1, the V gene TRBV12-3 or TRBV12-4; TRBD2 might be the D (5 bases). The CDR3 is 12 residues long. V lost 6 bases to trimming and J lost 8 bases, with 11 bases between them.

This clonotype has at least ten counts. V usage is TRBV7-3 and J usage is TRBJ2-5; weak D call: TRBD2 (5 bases). V lost 2 bases and J lost 1, with 8 bases in between. The CDR3 has 14 amino acids. Germline V lookup: CDR1 SGHTA, CDR2 FQGTGA. The CDR3 nucleotides are TGTGCCAGCAGCTTAGGCGGGCCCCAAGAGACCCAGTACTTC. This translates into CASSLGGPQETQYF.

This clonotype was seen at least ten times. The chain joins TRBV6-5 to TRBJ1-6, with a tentative D call TRBD1 (5 bases). The V gene lost 0 bases and the J gene lost 6 bases, with 12 bases spanning the gap. The germline CDR1 and CDR2 sequences are MNHEY and SVGAGI. There are 16 residues in the CDR3. The CDR3 nucleotides are TGTGCCAGCAGTTACTCGATCGGGGCGGGTAATTCACCCCTCCACTTT. Protein sequence: CASSYSIGAGNSPLHF.

This clonotype was counted between two and nine times. V usage is TRBV20-1 and J usage is TRBJ2-2, with D hard to call. Germline CDR1 and CDR2: DFQATT and SNEGSKA (reference sequence). The ends were cut back, 1 base at V and 6 bases at J, with 6 bases in the middle. The length of the CDR3 is 12 residues. CDR3 sequence (DNA): TGCAGTGCTAGAGTGGCAGCCGGGGAGCTGTTTTTT. It encodes CSARVAAGELFF.

Many counts were recorded for this clonotype. V gene TRBV5-1 combines with J gene TRBJ2-3; 9 bases map to TRBD1. The germline V gene has CDR1 SGHRS and CDR2 YFSETQ. Germline trimming cut 5 bases from V and 3 bases from J; bases unmatched to any gene: 4. The CDR3 runs to 14 residues. DNA for the CDR3: TGCGCCAGCAGTTCCGGGACAGGGACAGATACGCAGTATTTT. It yields the protein CASSSGTGTDTQYF.

V and J are TRBV7-2 and TRBJ2-4; D is perhaps TRBD1 (5 bases). With 1 base removed from V and 7 bases from J, the gap between germline ends came to 17 bases. Germline V gene lookup returns CDR1 SGHTA and CDR2 FQGNSA. The CDR3 totals 16 residues. DNA for the CDR3: TGTGCCAGCAGCTTAGTGTGGGGCGACCTCCGGAACATTCAGTACTTC. As protein: CASSLVWGDLRNIQYF.

This clonotype was recorded at least ten times. J is TRBJ1-6 and V is TRBV5-1, with D perhaps matching TRBD1 (5 bases). V dropped 7 bases and J dropped 8 bases, with 13 bases sitting between them. This CDR3 region has 13 residues. In germline, CDR1 is SGHRS, CDR2 YFSETQ. CDR3 region: CASQGREYSPLHF. Here the CDR3 DNA reads TGCGCCAGCCAGGGAAGAGAGTATTCACCCCTCCACTTT.

In the case of this clonotype: Possible read error: a much larger clone is one base away. This sequence joins TRBV5-1 and TRBJ1-2; TRBD1 matches at 9 bases. Germline V gives CDR1 SGHRS, CDR2 YFSETQ. The CDR3 sequence is 16 residues long. Written as DNA, the CDR3 is TGCGCCAGCAGGTTGGCCGGGACAGGGCGCAACTATGGCTACACCTTC. This translates into CASRLAGTGRNYGYTF.

In this sample, this clonotype turned up a few times. The V call is TRBV20-1, the J call TRBJ1-5; 7 bases match TRBD1. The trim removed 3 bases at V and 5 bases at J, leaving 13 bases unmatched. There are 16 residues in the CDR3. From germline, CDR1 is DFQATT and CDR2 SNEGSKA (reference sequence). The chain's CDR3 is CSARPRDGGGHQPQHF. The DNA for the CDR3 is TGCAGTGCTAGGCCTCGGGACGGAGGGGGCCATCAGCCCCAGCATTTT.

This clonotype was seen ten or more times. The V call is TRBV24-1, the J call TRBJ2-5; D call uncertain. Germline V CDR1 and CDR2: KGHDR, SFDVKD. The CDR3 is 14 amino acids. The V end lost 0 bases, the J end lost 2 bases, and 6 bases lay between the germline ends. The CDR3 reads CATSDLRLQETQYF. CDR3 nucleotides: TGTGCCACCAGTGATTTGAGGCTACAAGAGACCCAGTACTTC.

V is TRBV6-5 and J is TRBJ1-5; a possible D gene is TRBD1 (6 bases). The CDR3 extends over 12 amino acids. Per germline, CDR1 MNHEY and CDR2 SVGAGI. V shed 8 bases and J shed 12 bases, with 17 bases lying between them. CDR3 protein: CASSAGGGHQHF. The CDR3 nucleotides read TGTGCCAGCTCCGCTGGGGGGGGACACCAGCATTTT.

This clonotype showed up just a few times. This sequence joins TRBV2 and TRBJ1-2; D might be TRBD1 (5 bases). The germline CDR1 and CDR2 sequences are SNHLY and FYNNEI. CDR3 size: 15 residues. The germline V and J ends were trimmed by 6 bases and 4 bases, with 18 bases remaining between them. The CDR3 protein is CASSAGRSGGYGYTF. The CDR3 bases are TGTGCCAGCAGCGCTGGACGCTCGGGGGGCTATGGCTACACCTTC.

Only a few counts were recorded for this clonotype. The V gene is TRBV20-1, the J gene TRBJ1-2, with D uncertain. This CDR3 spans 12 amino acids. V lost 6 bases, J lost 5 bases, and 13 bases lay in between. From germline, CDR1 is DFQATT and CDR2 SNEGSKA (reference sequence). CDR3 DNA sequence: TGCAGTGCCCCGGGCGCCCAATATGGCTACACCTTC. Translated, it gives CSAPGAQYGYTF.

This clonotype was observed a few times. The V call is TRBV5-1, the J call TRBJ2-2; 7 bases map to TRBD2. Germline CDR1 is SGHRS and CDR2 is YFSETQ. This CDR3 has 14 amino acids. V shed 6 bases and J 5 bases; nucleotides not matched to a gene: 7. The CDR3 sequence: CASTLAGGTGELFF. CDR3 DNA sequence: TGCGCCAGCACCTTAGCGGGCGGAACCGGGGAGCTGTTTTTT.

This clonotype has at least ten counts. The chain is built from TRBV29-1 and TRBJ2-4; D perhaps matches TRBD1 (6 bases). CDR1 and CDR2 (germline): SQVTM, ANQGSEA. Between the trimmed V and J ends, which lost 5 bases and 9 bases, there was a span of 14 bases. The length of the CDR3 is 12 residues. The CDR3 protein is CSVRQGRGIQYF. CDR3 in DNA: TGCAGCGTTCGGCAGGGGCGAGGCATTCAGTACTTC.

This clonotype has ten or more counts. This chain links TRBV5-1 with TRBJ1-5, with 10 bases that match TRBD1. The CDR3 has 14 amino acids. With V trimmed by 7 bases and J by 6 bases, 7 bases remained unmatched. Germline V gene sequence: CDR1 SGHRS, CDR2 YFSETQ. The CDR3 sequence: CASQLTGGGQPQHF. The CDR3 nucleotides are TGCGCCAGCCAATTGACAGGGGGCGGTCAGCCCCAGCATTTT.